This T cell receptor (beta chain) was identified during a study of T cells in localized non-small cell lung cancer. The CDR3 sequence is 14 residues long. Per germline, CDR1 SGHDT and CDR2 YYEEEE. The germline V and J ends were trimmed by 0 bases and 8 bases, with 14 bases remaining between them. Sequenced by immunoSEQ multiplex PCR; TCRdb stores in-frame clones only, minus some. The sample lists some 37,000 clones, around 90% occurring once. Study-level results: It was uninvolved adjacent lung that showed the highest T cell clonality, exceeding tumor. Because researchers sequenced only one region of the tumor, heterogeneity is still possible. There was an association of higher blood T cell density with longer overall survival.

With regard to this clone: Antigen specificity is unknown.

The specimen comprised peripheral blood, sampled before any cancer treatment. This sequence originates from a man aged 18 to 50 with stage I lung adenocarcinoma. The V gene is TRBV5-6, the J gene TRBJ1-2; D might be TRBD1 (5 bases). Here the CDR3 DNA reads TGTGCCAGCAGCTTGGTACAGGCCGTCTGGGGCTACACCTTC. Translating gives CASSLVQAVWGYTF.